These 12 T cell receptor beta chains were all obtained from the same sample, sequenced in a study of graft-versus-host responses after intestinal transplantation. Here immunoSEQ multiplex PCR was the method, and the copy in TCRdb shows in-frame clones only, minus some. The table includes about 97,000 clones, around nine tenths detected once. The sequencing used PBMCs, collected around 68 weeks after intestinal transplant. The receptors were sampled from a human patient who received an intestinal transplant, so some T cells may come from the graft donor.

V is TRBV5-1 and J is TRBJ1-2, with no clear D. Trimming took 1 base from V and 2 from J, leaving 15 bases between them. The length of the CDR3 is 16 residues. Germline V gene sequence: CDR1 SGHRS, CDR2 YFSETQ. The CDR3 DNA reads as TGCGCCAGCAGCTTGATAGCCGCGCTGGGGAACTATGGCTACACCTTC. As protein: CASSLIAALGNYGYTF.

J is TRBJ2-5 and V is TRBV19, with no clear D. Germline V gene lookup returns CDR1 LNHDA and CDR2 SQIVND (reference sequence). V was trimmed by 2 bases and J by 5 bases, leaving 6 bases between them. The CDR3 has 12 amino acids. CDR3: CASSINRETQYF. In DNA form, the CDR3 reads TGTGCCAGTAGTATAAACCGGGAGACCCAGTACTTC.

This chain connects TRBV5-6 to TRBJ2-3; D not resolved. The CDR3 is made up of 13 amino acids. Trimming removed 0 bases from V and 4 bases from J, with 6 bases in between. Germline V gene sequence: CDR1 SGHDT, CDR2 YYEEEE. This CDR3 reads CASSLALPDTQYF. In DNA form, the CDR3 reads TGTGCCAGCAGCTTGGCCCTTCCAGATACGCAGTATTTT.

This chain joins TRBV19 and TRBJ2-2, with no clear D. V lost 5 bases and J lost 4, with 14 bases in between. CDR3 length equals 15 residues. Germline-derived CDR1 and CDR2 are LNHDA and SQIVND (reference sequence). In nucleotides, the CDR3 is TGTGCCAGTAGTTGGCAGGCAATACCCACCGGGGAGCTGTTTTTT. Translation gives CASSWQAIPTGELFF.

The V and J genes are TRBV10-1 and TRBJ2-3, with a possible D match to TRBD2 (6 bases). The V end lost 0 bases, the J end lost 8 bases, and 6 bases lay between the germline ends. This CDR3 contains 12 residues. Per germline, CDR1 WNHNN and CDR2 SYGVQD (reference sequence). As DNA, the CDR3 is TGCGCCAGCAGTGAGTCGGGGGGTACGCAGTATTTT. Translation gives CASSESGGTQYF.

A few counts support this clone. This chain links TRBV6-4 with TRBJ1-6; 10 nucleotides align to TRBD1. V lost 3 bases, J lost 10 bases, and 6 bases stayed unmatched. The length of the CDR3 is 15 residues. CDR1 is MRHNA, CDR2 SNTAGT, per germline. CDR3 region: CASSEGGDRGSPLHF. CDR3 sequence (DNA): TGTGCCAGCAGTGAAGGAGGGGACAGGGGCTCACCCCTCCACTTT.

The gene calls are TRBV15 and TRBJ1-1; 8 bases agree with TRBD1. In germline, CDR1 is LNHNV, CDR2 YYDKDF (reference sequence). The CDR3 has 13 amino acids. V was pared by 3 bases and J by 6 bases, with 3 bases of the junction left unmatched. Here the CDR3 DNA reads TGTGCCACCAGCAGGGACAGGGAGGCTGAAGCTTTCTTT. Encoded protein: CATSRDREAEAFF.

The CDR3 here is CASSLVSIGLSGANVLTF. For the CDR3, the DNA is TGCGCCAGCAGCTTGGTTTCCATAGGCCTCTCTGGGGCCAACGTCCTGACTTTC. The rearrangement links TRBV5-1 to TRBJ2-6, with D hard to call. This CDR3 has 18 residues. Germline V gene data show CDR1 as SGHRS and CDR2 as YFSETQ. Trimming stripped 0 bases from V and 0 bases from J, with 13 bases between.

This sequence joins TRBV7-8 and TRBJ1-1, with D perhaps matching TRBD1 (5 bases). The ends were cut back, 5 bases at V and 1 base at J, with 8 bases in the middle. The CDR3 covers 13 residues. CDR1 SGHVS and CDR2 FQNEAQ come from the germline V gene. The CDR3, as DNA: TGTGCCAGCAGCCCCACAGGGAACACTGAAGCTTTCTTT. Translation gives CASSPTGNTEAFF.

The chain uses TRBV4-1 and TRBJ2-3, with 11 bases aligning to TRBD2. Germline V gene lookup returns CDR1 MGHRA and CDR2 YSYEKL. This CDR3 spans 19 amino acids. Trimming took 2 bases from V and 4 from J; bases not matched to a gene: 14. CDR3 residues: CASSQLSWVAGGRADTQYF. The CDR3, as DNA: TGCGCCAGCAGCCAACTAAGTTGGGTAGCGGGGGGGAGGGCAGATACGCAGTATTTT.

The chain uses TRBV25-1 and TRBJ2-5; 8 bases are a match to TRBD2. The CDR3 length is 13 residues. The germline CDR1 and CDR2 sequences are MGHDK and SYGVNS. J gave up 4 bases and V 2 bases, and 0 bases lay outside the gene matches. CDR3 region: CASSEAGGETQYF. CDR3 nucleotides: TGTGCCAGCAGTGAAGCGGGAGGAGAGACCCAGTACTTC.

This clone was found once. The chain is built from TRBV7-2 and TRBJ1-3; 8 bases match TRBD1. The CDR3 covers 15 residues. V dropped 5 bases and J dropped 4; count of bases not matched to a gene: 7. Per the germline V gene, CDR1 is SGHTA and CDR2 is FQGNSA. CDR3 protein: CASSPTGTGGNTIYF. The CDR3 bases are TGTGCCAGCAGCCCTACCGGGACAGGCGGAAACACCATATATTTT.